A single T cell receptor beta chain is shown here with its context. It was cDNA, reverse transcribed from extracted RNA, that served as the sequencing template. Libraries were prepared by immunoSEQ multiplex PCR; TCRdb keeps only in-frame clonotypes and omits some of them. The sample has about 140,000 clones; roughly 86% are singletons. The data originate from a study of CD8+ T cells in alopecia areata. The treatment: oral pan-JAK inhibitor, 5-10 mg twice daily. The sequencing used CD8+ T cells sorted from blood, collected at week 4, from a patient treated with tofacitinib. This sequence originates from a human donor with alopecia areata.

CDR3 loop: CASSSRSGANVLTF. The CDR3 DNA reads TGTGCCAGCAGCTCGAGGTCTGGGGCCAACGTCCTGACTTTC. J is TRBJ2-6 and V is TRBV7-8, with D hard to call. Germline CDR1 is SGHVS and CDR2 is FQNEAQ. This CDR3 spans 14 amino acids. V was pared by 4 bases and J by 1 base, with 5 bases between. Based on the CDR3 plus reference TRBV7-8 and TRBJ2-6, the full variable domain is GAGVSQSPRYKVAKRGQDVALRCDPISGHVSLFWYQQALGQGPEFLTYFQNEAQLDKSGLPSDRFFAERPEGSVSTLKIQRTQQEDSAVYLCASSSRSGANVLTFGAGSRLTVL.